This TCR beta chain comes out of a study of blood T cell repertoires in COVID-19. Turning to the study itself: Donors in the United States, Italy and Spain gave samples during acute or convalescent COVID-19. T cells, B-cell-depleted T cells, or PBMCs provided the cDNA or gDNA that served as material.

The CDR3 has 15 residues. V gave up 2 bases and J gave up 4 bases, with 12 bases separating them. Germline V gives CDR1 MNHNS, CDR2 SASEGT. The assay was immunoSEQ multiplex PCR, and TCRdb's table has in-frame clones only and misses some. The sample consists of roughly 110,000 clones, over 65% of them appearing once. The chain joins TRBV6-1 to TRBJ2-1; no definite D call. The sequence was collected from a woman in her 40s with acute or convalescent COVID-19. The sequenced material came from peripheral blood. The CDR3 nucleotides are TGTGCCAGCAGTGAACTGGGCCCAAGGTACAATGAGCAGTTCTTC. It translates to CASSELGPRYNEQFF.